The sequence of this T cell receptor beta chain was determined in a study of cytomegalovirus exposure and HLA in healthy donors. Whole-study results and caveats: Later analysis showed most CMV-associated TCR beta chains appearing HLA-restricted.

The V end was cut by 0 bases, the J end by 7 bases, with 16 bases between. The V gene's germline CDR1 is SGHDT and CDR2 YYEEEE. This CDR3 is built from 16 residues. 60 Vbeta and 13 Jbeta primers were used in PCR. Generated by immunoSEQ multiplex PCR, the TCRdb table keeps only in-frame clones and is missing some. The table includes 95,000 to 150,000 clones, over 75% detected once. Details on this clone: Its target is not known.

Sequenced: PBMCs. The V and J genes are TRBV5-6 and TRBJ2-2; D is perhaps TRBD1 (6 bases). The receptor comes from a human donor in good health. CDR3 nucleotides: TGTGCCAGCAGCTTGGATTTGGGGGCGCAGGTCGGGGAGCTGTTTTTT. This encodes CASSLDLGAQVGELFF.